A selection of T cell receptor beta chains follows, all from one sample in a study of OX40 agonist ivuxolimab in advanced cancers. Sequencing used immunoSEQ multiplex PCR; TCRdb keeps in-frame clones, though not all of them. The sample consists of around 110,000 clones, roughly 95% of them appearing once. Material: CD4+ or CD8+ T cells sorted from blood, obtained in a trial of the OX40 agonist ivuxolimab. Receptors originate from an adult with an advanced solid tumor such as melanoma, head and neck, liver or kidney cancer. The CDR3 runs from the conserved cysteine through the conserved F or W. A D gene is named only where the DNA matches it firmly. Clone size appears in some rows only: once, few, many, or a class for an expanded clone.

v_call	clone_size	j_call	d_call	cdr3_length	cdr3_nt	cdr3_aa
TRBV6-6	.	TRBJ1-1	TRBD1	14	TGTGCCAGCAGTTACTCCAGGGGGCACACTGAAGCTTTCTTT	CASSYSRGHTEAFF
TRBV7-9	.	TRBJ1-4	TRBD1	15	TGTGCCAGCAGCCCAGGGACAGGGACTAATGAAAAACTGTTTTTT	CASSPGTGTNEKLFF
TRBV28	once	TRBJ1-2	.	14	TGTGCCAGCAGTTCACAGGGAAAGGACTATGGCTACACCTTC	CASSSQGKDYGYTF
TRBV5-8	.	TRBJ2-1	TRBD2	15	TGTGCCAGCAGGCAGACTAGCGGGGGGGCCCTTGAGCAGTTCTTC	CASRQTSGGALEQFF
TRBV9	once	TRBJ2-1	TRBD1	13	TGTGCCAGCAGCCTCACAGGGGTTAATGAGCAGTTCTTC	CASSLTGVNEQFF
TRBV6-1	.	TRBJ2-7	TRBD1	14	TGTGCCAGCAGTGGGTGGACAGGAACCTACGAGCAGTACTTC	CASSGWTGTYEQYF
TRBV28	.	TRBJ1-4	.	12	TGTGCCAGCAGTTTGGGGCCGGGGAAACTGTTTTTT	CASSLGPGKLFF
TRBV11-2	.	TRBJ1-2	.	14	TGTGCCAGCAGCCGTAACCCCGCCTTATATGGCTACACCTTC	CASSRNPALYGYTF
TRBV5-6	.	TRBJ1-2	.	17	TGTGCCAGCAGCTTGGTGGCCCGGGGGAAACCTAACTATGGCTACACCTTC	CASSLVARGKPNYGYTF
TRBV6-5	.	TRBJ1-2	TRBD1	15	TGTGCCAGCAGACCCCGGACAGGGGTCAACTATGGCTACACCTTC	CASRPRTGVNYGYTF
TRBV6-4	.	TRBJ2-1	.	16	TGTGCCAGCCCCCCCGGTATTGAGTCCCTTAACAATGAGCAGTTCTTC	CASPPGIESLNNEQFF
TRBV4-2	.	TRBJ1-2	.	12	TGTGCCAGCAGCCAAGTTAGAAATGGCTACACCTTC	CASSQVRNGYTF
TRBV6-5	.	TRBJ2-1	TRBD2	15	TGTGCCAGCAGCGCTTCTAGCGGGGCCCCCAGGGAGCAGTTCTTC	CASSASSGAPREQFF
TRBV7-2	few	TRBJ2-5	TRBD1	13	TGTGCCAGCAGCTCCGACAGGGGGGAGACCCAGTACTTC	CASSSDRGETQYF
TRBV11-2	.	TRBJ2-7	.	13	TGTGCCAGCAGCCGTGGCAGGGTCTACGAGCAGTACTTC	CASSRGRVYEQYF
TRBV5-1	.	TRBJ1-3	.	15	TGCGCCAGCAGCTTTGCCGGACCCTCTGGAAACACCATATATTTT	CASSFAGPSGNTIYF
TRBV18	.	TRBJ2-7	TRBD2	19	TGTGCCAGCTCACCAAGCGCGGGTTTGGTCAGCGGGAATTCCTACGAGCAGTACTTC	CASSPSAGLVSGNSYEQYF
TRBV6-5	.	TRBJ2-3	.	13	TGTGCCAGTTCCGGGACTCGCACAGATACGCAGTATTTT	CASSGTRTDTQYF
TRBV14	.	TRBJ1-1	.	12	TGTGCCAGCAGCCAAGTAGGGTCTGAAGCTTTCTTT	CASSQVGSEAFF
TRBV11-3	.	TRBJ2-5	.	17	TGTGCCAGCAGCTTAACGGTCGGACCCGGTGGGCGAGAGACCCAGTACTTC	CASSLTVGPGGRETQYF
TRBV7-2	.	TRBJ2-5	.	16	TGTGCCAGCAGCCAAACATTGGAGTTTATGTTAGAGACCCAGTACTTC	CASSQTLEFMLETQYF
TRBV4-2	.	TRBJ2-4	.	16	TGTGCCAGCAGCCCCAAGACAGGACTTGCCAAAAACATTCAGTACTTC	CASSPKTGLAKNIQYF
TRBV10-3	.	TRBJ1-1	.	13	TGTGCCGCCAGCGGGCCGGTCCCCGGTGAAGCTTTCTTT	CAASGPVPGEAFF
TRBV30	.	TRBJ2-2	.	13	TGTGCTCGGCGGACTGGAGGATCCGGGGAGCTGTTTTTT	CARRTGGSGELFF
TRBV9	.	TRBJ2-3	.	15	TGTGCCAGCAGCGCCGGGGACATGAAAACAGATACGCAGTATTTT	CASSAGDMKTDTQYF
TRBV7-9	.	TRBJ1-1	.	13	TGTGCCAGCAGCTTAGCTCAGGGTGCTGAAGCTTTCTTT	CASSLAQGAEAFF
TRBV4-1	.	TRBJ1-5	.	16	TGCGCCAGCAGCCGGGGGGGCCTCGCGGGCAATCAGCCCCAGCATTTT	CASSRGGLAGNQPQHF
TRBV5-8	.	TRBJ1-1	TRBD1	12	TGTGCCAGCAGGACAGGGCTCGCTGAAGCTTTCTTT	CASRTGLAEAFF